Detailed here is one T cell receptor (beta chain). What this receptor recognizes is not known. Libraries were built with the immunoSEQ multiplex PCR assay. For the multiplex PCR, a mixture combining 60 forward primers for TCR Vbeta segments and 13 reverse primers for TCR Jbeta segments was used. The CDR3 region of rearranged TCR beta genes was amplified from genomic DNA with a multiplex PCR assay. On the Illumina HiSeq System, the amplified TCR beta libraries were sequenced as 87-base-pair reads. The original methods were these. Across the roughly 600 repertoires, a later analysis counted some 80 million unique TCR beta chains, roughly 11 million of which were shared by at least two donors. Raw reads were error-corrected and collapsed into unique sequences by a nearest-neighbor algorithm in which closely related sequences were merged to remove PCR and sequencing errors. To assign V, D and J gene segments, CDR3 sequences were aligned to IMGT reference sequences. For a sequence to be retained, a match of at least six nucleotides was required to both a V gene segment and a J gene segment. A rearrangement was called productive if the CDR3 had no stop codons and remained in frame with V and J, and every other rearrangement was called non-productive. CDR3 was defined by IMGT convention, running from the second conserved V-encoded cysteine to the conserved J-encoded phenylalanine. The earlier analysis of some 550 of the donors excluded any sequence lacking an unambiguous match to a single V gene segment. An earlier analysis of fewer than 750 of the donors classified V segments as functional when productive rearrangements were above 56.7% and as segregating when the standard deviation between donors was above 5%. To diagnose cytomegalovirus status from the catalog of TCR beta chain sequences, a statistical classification framework was built. A later analysis assigned V and J genes by comparing TCR nucleotide sequences with IMGT/GENE-DB human TR gene sequences. A later analysis assigned CDR3 sequences and most-parsimonious VDJ recombination scenarios with the TCRdist pipeline. In a later analysis, every TCR beta chain was defined by the combination of its CDR3 amino acid sequence and its V-gene family, and reads without a unique V-gene family were dropped. As a way to deal with suspected cross-contamination and a sequencing artifact, a later analysis dropped roughly 620 nucleotide sequences that were highly shared and had low generation probability. A later analysis calculated a clonal expansion index for each public chain from normalized within-repertoire ranks of inferred template counts. In a later analysis, generation probabilities were computed using a VDJ recombination model fitted to out-of-frame rearrangements, and the results were checked against IGoR. In a later analysis, hypergeometric tests were used to score TCR-TCR, TCR-HLA and TCR-CMV co-occurrence, with a repertoire-size bias correction applied to TCR pairs. In a later analysis, false discovery rates were estimated by permuting HLA or CMV assignments 20 times. In a later analysis, co-occurring TCRs were grouped using DBSCAN, and TCRdist sequence similarity was added for clustering within HLA-allele-positive subsets. For co-occurrence clustering, repertoires with fewer than 30,000 or more than 120,000 public chains were excluded, along with roughly five repertoires with anomalous nucleotide sharing. In its TCRdb copy, this immuneACCESS table keeps in-frame sequences only and misses some clones. Where compared with another copy, unresolved V genes explain less than half of these, and the others have no known cause. Clonal size and the V and J genes are those of that table, whereas D and trimming came from the DNA. The sample has tens of thousands of clones on record. Together, the top ten hold more than 3% of the sample.

The cohort consisted of approximately 690 healthy bone marrow donors. Cohort members were all nominally healthy when sampled, although unrecorded immune exposures were likely present. The donor tested CMV seropositive and was one of the 289 seropositive cohort members. A peripheral blood sample was collected from each donor, and TCR beta sequencing was performed on peripheral blood mononuclear cells. The Qiagen DNeasy Blood Extraction Kit was used to extract genomic DNA from the blood cell samples. The data belong to a study of cytomegalovirus exposure and HLA in healthy donors (dated 2017 in TCRdb). About the full investigation: In an earlier analysis of around 540 of the donors, 250 to 300 Gb of sequence data and 100 million or so unique TCR beta sequences from approximately 180 million T cells were reported. Roughly 300 gigabases of sequencing data and around 80 million unique TCR sequences made up an early release that covered approximately 700 HLA-typed donors. Of the 350 to 450 genotyped donors, approximately 83% fell in the genetic ancestry cluster associated with self-reported Caucasian donors. The study aimed to test whether signatures of past pathogen exposure could be identified by cataloging public T cell receptors. The study used immunosequencing to profile the T cell repertoires of several hundred subjects and linked those repertoires to cytomegalovirus serostatus. Along with the roughly 700-subject first cohort, a separate validation cohort of over a hundred different subjects was used. High-throughput TCR immunosequencing, statistical association of individual TCRs with disease status, and machine learning were combined to predict cytomegalovirus infection status. To study patterns of TCR occurrence, a later analysis re-analyzed previously published TCR beta repertoires from 666 donors and added high-resolution HLA genotyping. Rather than drawing on any new phenotypic data, the later analysis identified candidate immune exposures from TCR beta sequences and the way those sequences occurred across donors. To decide whether each TCR beta V gene segment behaved as functional or pseudogenic, an earlier analysis of several hundred of the donors relied on high-throughput TCR beta sequencing. Alongside the repertoire data, information on donor age, sex, ethnicity and CMV serostatus was compiled. In a later genetic analysis, genome-wide SNP genotypes for about three fifths of the 666 donors were used, and that subset was treated as a discovery cohort. Every discovery cohort repertoire had been produced on one sequencing platform. HLA typing covered class I and class II loci at four-digit resolution. The number of typed donors differed by locus: roughly 629-630 for A, B, C, DRB1 and DQB1; approximately 530 for DQA1; approximately 610 for DPA1; and about 470 for DPB1. Because of strong linkage in the cohort, five DR-DQ haplotypes were treated as single units for association and clustering. Among around 400 genotyped donors of the cohort, an average of around 220,000 unique TCR beta nucleotide sequences was sequenced per donor, of which 15% to 20% were non-productive.

Compared with germline, V lacks 4 bases and J lacks 5 bases; bases without a gene match: 6. The CDR3 spans 15 residues, from the cysteine through the phenylalanine. Kept here is only the CDR3 DNA, which spans 45 bases and is read in frame from base 1. The germline V gene supplies CDR1 MNHNS and CDR2 SASEGT. Findings and caveats that apply to the study as a whole: In a later analysis, several top co-occurrence clusters were reported to appear linked to parvovirus B19, influenza, CMV and Epstein-Barr virus. A later genetic analysis associated a missense DCLRE1C variant with V-gene and J-gene trimming of TCR beta chains, and an independent cohort replicated the association. The study gave a list of around 170 TCR beta chains associated with cytomegalovirus. Correlated functional status among segregating V segments might be attributable to linkage disequilibrium, but an unknown experimental factor could not be ruled out. Most TCR sequences were observed very rarely across donors, whereas some public TCRs were present in many individuals. A later genetic analysis reported fewer N-insertions in productive TCRs among donors in an Asian-associated ancestry cluster than the roughly 650-donor mean. A further reported finding was that TCR beta sequences accurately predicted the HLA-A and HLA-B alleles for most subjects in the first cohort. The authors suggested that the approach could potentially be generalized to other disease states and immunological phenotypes. Some IMGT-functional V segments, including TRBV6-2 and TRBV6-3, could not be told apart with the 87-base-pair reads, so those segments were excluded. In a later analysis, about 16,000 TCR beta sequences were associated with specific HLA alleles at a false discovery rate of 0.05. A cluster of highly shared sequence variants was judged likely to be a technical artifact of the sequencing pipeline. In a later analysis, HLA-associated TCR beta chains were found to be more clonally expanded and to have lower generation probabilities than equally common non-associated chains. When HLA alleles, especially DR and DQ, strongly co-occurred, TCR associations were difficult to assign to individual alleles. Because counts were too low, roughly 17 rarely observed V segments, including chromosome 9 orphons, were left out of the earlier analysis of a few hundred of the donors. Because HLA typing was missing for some donors at each locus, association tests included only the typed subset. This cohort had only TCR beta chains sequenced, and the lack of alpha or paired-chain data limited which features could be detected. Most CMV-associated TCR beta chains appeared to be HLA-restricted in a later analysis, and the HLA associations seemed to be driven largely by CMV exposure. In a later analysis, the rate of TCR association differed among HLA loci, with DRB1 alleles having the most associated TCRs and HLA-C alleles having the fewest. Roughly uniform sequencing depth across donors was assumed in presence/absence analyses, although this assumption may not hold. Immune exposure information for the cohort was limited to CMV serostatus. Cytomegalovirus status was reported to be diagnosed by the classifier with high specificity and sensitivity in both the original and validation cohorts. In an earlier analysis of some 540 of the donors, most TCR beta V segments appeared in productive rearrangements about 87% or about 30% of the time, broadly matching IMGT annotations. Three of the identified cytomegalovirus-associated TCR beta chains were confirmed in vitro to be specific for cytomegalovirus antigens.

Sample: PBMCs. The TCR sequence derives from a woman aged 25-40 years in good health and CMV-seropositive. Recombination joined TRBV6-1 with TRBJ2-5; 11 middle bases align to TRBD1. The nucleotide sequence reads as follows: TGTGCCAGCAGTGGAAGGACAGGGGGCCTGGAGACCCAGTACTTC. Protein translation: CASSGRTGGLETQYF.